The present T cell receptor beta chain was sequenced within a study of vaccination and CD4 T cells after COVID-19. Treatment in this sample: approximately 10-day PBMC culture with coronavirus spike peptide pools or control peptides (ViraFEST assay). Researchers collected the unexposed donor's CD4+ T cells before the COVID-19 pandemic (2011-2018). Cultured CD4+ T-cell DNA underwent Oncomine TCR Beta short-read sequencing. Each CDR3 protein is one row after TCRdb ran MiXCR on the PCR reads. Altogether 9,000 to 10,000 distinct CDR3 sequences are present, almost 50% being singletons, with the ten largest covering 24%. In its sample, this clonotype was seen a few times. Its specificity is unknown. Per the germline V gene, CDR1 is LNHDA and CDR2 is SQIVND (reference sequence). This CDR3 comprises 14 residues. V was shortened by 4 bases and J by 3 bases, with 12 bases between the two germline ends.

The origin of this receptor is a human donor in good health. Sequenced input: CD4+ T cells from blood, cultured in vitro. The V and J genes are TRBV19 and TRBJ1-2, with a possible D match to TRBD1 (6 bases). CDR3: CASSKPAGDYGYTF. In nucleotides, the CDR3 is TGTGCCAGTAGTAAGCCCGCAGGGGACTATGGCTACACCTTC.